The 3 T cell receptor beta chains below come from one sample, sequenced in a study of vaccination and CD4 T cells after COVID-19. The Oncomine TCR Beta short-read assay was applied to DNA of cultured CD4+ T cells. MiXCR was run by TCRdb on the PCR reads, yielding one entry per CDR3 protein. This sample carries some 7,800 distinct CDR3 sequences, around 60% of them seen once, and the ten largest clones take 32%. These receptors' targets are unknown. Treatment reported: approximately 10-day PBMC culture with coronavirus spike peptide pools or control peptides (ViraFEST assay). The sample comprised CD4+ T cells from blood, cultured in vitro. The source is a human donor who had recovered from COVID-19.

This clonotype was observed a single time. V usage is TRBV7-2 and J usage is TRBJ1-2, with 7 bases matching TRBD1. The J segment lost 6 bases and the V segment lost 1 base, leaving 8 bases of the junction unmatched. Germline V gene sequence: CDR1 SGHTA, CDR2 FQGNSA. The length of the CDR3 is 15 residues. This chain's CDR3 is CASSLGSLQGNGYTF. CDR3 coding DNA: TGTGCCAGCAGCTTAGGATCGTTACAGGGGAATGGCTACACCTTC.

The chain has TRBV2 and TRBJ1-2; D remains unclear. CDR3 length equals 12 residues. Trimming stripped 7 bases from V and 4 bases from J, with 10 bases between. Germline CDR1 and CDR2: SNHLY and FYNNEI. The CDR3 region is CASKRVGYGYTF. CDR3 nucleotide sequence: TGTGCCAGCAAAAGGGTTGGCTATGGCTACACCTTC.

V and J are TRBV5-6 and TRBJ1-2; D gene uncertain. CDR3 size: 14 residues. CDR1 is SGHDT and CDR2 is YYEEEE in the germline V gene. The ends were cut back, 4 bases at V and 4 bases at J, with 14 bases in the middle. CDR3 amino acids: CASSPTFSSYGYTF. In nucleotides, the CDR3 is TGTGCCAGCAGCCCCACGTTCTCGTCCTATGGCTACACCTTC.